The 25 T cell receptor beta chains below come from one sample, sequenced in a study of post-analysis software for immune sequencing data. The TCR beta cDNA libraries contained unique molecular identifiers. TCRdb re-called the PCR reads with MiXCR, one entry per CDR3 protein. Seen here are more than 500,000 distinct CDR3 sequences, roughly 34% observed once, and the top ten hold less than 6%. No antigen is known for these receptors. Findings of the study overall: TRBV segments more frequent in patients than in controls numbered a few and included TRBV5-6, TRBV5-1 and TRBV20-1.

What was sequenced was blood. These receptors all stem from a girl aged 2-17 years with multiple sclerosis.

The sample holds a few counts of this clonotype. The rearrangement joins TRBV25-1 to TRBJ1-5; D is possibly TRBD1 (5 bases). This CDR3 has 14 amino acids. V was clipped by 5 bases and J by 1 base, with 9 bases between them. The germline V gene has CDR1 MGHDK and CDR2 SYGVNS. The CDR3 region has the DNA TGTGCCAGCAGTCGTTGGGACAGCAATCAGCCCCAGCATTTT. As protein: CASSRWDSNQPQHF.

This clonotype was counted only a few times. The J gene is TRBJ1-2, the V gene TRBV12-3 or TRBV12-4, with a weak D call TRBD1 (5 bases). CDR3 length: 13 residues. Trimming shortened V by 5 bases and J by 8 bases, and 15 bases separated the two germline ends. CDR3 DNA: TGTGCCAGCAGTACAACAGGTCTCGGGGGCTACACCTTC. Amino acid sequence: CASSTTGLGGYTF.

This clonotype occurred a few times. This sequence joins TRBV29-1 and TRBJ2-1, with a weak D call TRBD2 (6 bases). Trimming took off 8 bases at V and 5 bases at J, with 10 bases between the two ends. The CDR3 loop spans 11 amino acids. From germline, CDR1 is SQVTM and CDR2 ANQGSEA. Written as DNA, the CDR3 is TGCAGCTCGGAGGGAAACAATGAGCAGTTCTTC. It is translated as CSSEGNNEQFF.

This chain joins TRBV19 and TRBJ1-1; D may be TRBD1 (5 bases). The CDR3 runs 14 residues. The V and J ends lost 3 bases and 4 bases respectively, with 12 bases between them. CDR1 is LNHDA, CDR2 SQIVND, per germline (reference sequence). CDR3 sequence: CASSITGDVTEAFF. The CDR3 nucleotides read TGTGCCAGTAGTATCACGGGGGACGTCACTGAAGCTTTCTTT.

V usage is TRBV2 and J usage is TRBJ2-3, with D maybe TRBD2 (5 bases). V lost 8 bases, J lost 5 bases, and 14 bases lay in between. In germline, CDR1 is SNHLY, CDR2 FYNNEI. The CDR3 spans 13 residues. CDR3 protein: CASYDDGEDTQYF. CDR3 coding DNA: TGTGCCAGCTACGATGACGGGGAAGATACGCAGTATTTT. Drawing the rest from reference TRBV2 and TRBJ2-3, the complete variable domain is EPEVTQTPSHQVTQMGQEVILRCVPISNHLYFYWYRQILGQKVEFLVSFYNNEISEKSEIFDDQFSVERPDGSNFTLKIRSTKLEDSAMYFCASYDDGEDTQYFGPGTRLTVL.

In this sample, this clonotype turned up a few times. The chain joins TRBV10-2 to TRBJ1-2; no reliable D call. The CDR3 length is 14 residues. Germline CDR1 and CDR2: WSHSY and SAAADI. With 4 bases removed from V and 0 bases from J, the gap between germline ends came to 9 bases. The CDR3 protein is CASSGGKANYGYTF. The CDR3 DNA reads TGCGCCAGCAGTGGTGGGAAAGCTAACTATGGCTACACCTTC.

J is TRBJ1-5 and V is TRBV5-1, with 9 nucleotides matching TRBD1. The V segment lost 0 bases and the J segment 9 bases; nucleotides outside the gene matches: 10. The CDR3 is made up of 16 amino acids. CDR1 and CDR2 (germline): SGHRS, YFSETQ. As DNA, the CDR3 is TGCGCCAGCAGCTTGGATGGGGACAGGGACTGGGGGCCCCAGCATTTT. As protein: CASSLDGDRDWGPQHF.

This clonotype appeared a single time. V and J are TRBV4-2 and TRBJ2-2; 7 bases align to TRBD1. This CDR3 spans 17 amino acids. The V gene end was trimmed by 0 bases and the J gene end by 7 bases; junction bases not matched to a gene: 11. From germline, CDR1 is LGHNA and CDR2 YNFKEQ. CDR3 loop: CASSQETLQGIVGELFF. DNA for the CDR3: TGTGCCAGCAGCCAAGAAACCCTACAGGGGATTGTCGGGGAGCTGTTTTTT.

The chain is built from TRBV28 and TRBJ2-3, with TRBD1 as a possible D gene (5 bases). The CDR3 consists of 17 residues. Trimming left V 6 bases short and J 1 base short, with 20 bases between. Per the germline V gene, CDR1 is MDHEN and CDR2 is SYDVKM. CDR3 sequence (DNA): TGTGCCAGCAGCCCCCCGGTGGCCCTCAGGGGCACAGATACGCAGTATTTT. Translated: CASSPPVALRGTDTQYF.

V and J are TRBV27 and TRBJ1-2, with 10 bases that match TRBD1. This CDR3 contains 16 residues. Germline CDR1 and CDR2: MNHEY and SMNVEV (reference sequence). V gave up 3 bases and J gave up 4 bases; unmatched junction bases: 8. The CDR3 bases are TGTGCCAGCAGTTTTCGATCGACAGGGGGCCCCTATGGCTACACCTTC. Residues: CASSFRSTGGPYGYTF.

In its sample, this clonotype was seen a few times. This chain joins TRBV7-6 and TRBJ2-7; D may correspond to TRBD1 or TRBD2 (7 bases each). CDR1 is SGHVS, CDR2 FNYEAQ, per germline. Trimming pared 1 base from V and 10 bases from J, leaving 23 bases between. The CDR3 has 16 residues. CDR3 in DNA: TGTGCCAGCAGCTTAGGGACGGGGGGACAGTGGAGAACCCAGTACTTC. The encoded protein is CASSLGTGGQWRTQYF.

The J gene is TRBJ1-4, the V gene TRBV6-6; D ambiguous. Germline CDR1 reads MNHNY; CDR2 reads SVGAGI (reference sequence). Trimming took 10 bases from V and 3 from J, leaving 12 bases between them. The CDR3 extends over 13 amino acids. CDR3 amino acids: CATEPPANEKLFF. Written as DNA, the CDR3 is TGTGCCACCGAACCCCCAGCTAATGAAAAACTGTTTTTT.

The CDR3 loop reads CSARQGASEKLFF. CDR3 DNA sequence: TGCAGTGCGAGACAGGGGGCTTCGGAAAAACTGTTTTTT. The chain employs TRBV20-1 and TRBJ1-4; 10 bases are shared with TRBD1. Germline CDR1 reads DFQATT; CDR2 reads SNEGSKA (reference sequence). The CDR3 contains 13 residues. V was pared by 6 bases and J by 8 bases, with 6 bases of the junction left unmatched.

This clonotype was seen a handful of times. The rearrangement joins TRBV19 to TRBJ1-1; 11 nucleotides match TRBD1. The CDR3 totals 14 residues. J lost 7 bases, V lost 5 bases, and 6 bases had no gene match. In germline, CDR1 is LNHDA, CDR2 SQIVND (reference sequence). The CDR3 DNA follows: TGTGCCAGTAGTCTAAGGACAGGGGGCGTTGAAGCTTTCTTT. The encoded protein is CASSLRTGGVEAFF.

In this sample, this clonotype turned up a few times. This rearrangement joins TRBV20-1 to TRBJ2-1; D call uncertain. This CDR3 has 13 amino acids. Trimming took 1 base from V and 8 from J, leaving 12 bases between them. Germline-derived CDR1 and CDR2 are DFQATT and SNEGSKA (reference sequence). The chain's CDR3 is CSARAGHTHEQFF. The CDR3, as DNA: TGCAGTGCTAGAGCGGGTCACACCCATGAGCAGTTCTTC.

In this sample, this clonotype turned up a few times. The CDR3 DNA is TGTGCCAGCAGTTTTAGGCTGGGACAGGGGTTCACAGATACGCAGTATTTT. It specifies CASSFRLGQGFTDTQYF. This rearrangement joins TRBV27 to TRBJ2-3, with 10 bases matching TRBD1. The trim removed 3 bases at V and 2 bases at J, leaving 8 bases unmatched. CDR1 and CDR2 (germline): MNHEY, SMNVEV (reference sequence). The CDR3 has 17 residues.

This clonotype was seen a handful of times. The J gene is TRBJ2-1, the V gene TRBV7-9; 7 positions match TRBD2. The CDR3 totals 14 residues. CDR1 is SEHNR, CDR2 FQNEAQ, per germline (reference sequence). Germline trimming cut 2 bases from V and 9 bases from J; bases unmatched to any gene: 7. The CDR3 region is CASSLKTAGFEQFF. The CDR3 coding sequence is TGTGCCAGCAGCTTAAAAACAGCGGGGTTTGAGCAGTTCTTC.

The chain uses TRBV20-1 and TRBJ2-3; the match to TRBD2 covers 7 bases. The CDR3 has 12 amino acids. The V gene's germline CDR1 is DFQATT and CDR2 SNEGSKA (reference sequence). The V segment lost 8 bases and the J segment 1 base; nucleotides outside the gene matches: 3. The CDR3: CSPLAGTDTQYF. CDR3 nucleotides: TGCAGTCCGCTAGCGGGCACAGATACGCAGTATTTT.

This clonotype was detected a few times. The chain employs TRBV7-6 and TRBJ2-4; 9 bases align to TRBD1. CDR3 length: 16 amino acids. Germline V gene data show CDR1 as SGHVS and CDR2 as FNYEAQ. J gave up 2 bases and V 1 base, and 3 bases lay outside the gene matches. The CDR3 spells CASSLGTGATKNIQYF. The CDR3 nucleotides are TGTGCCAGCAGCTTAGGGACAGGGGCGACCAAAAACATTCAGTACTTC.

As concerns this clonotype: One end of the junction does not line up with germline, which may come from a read error. The rearrangement joins TRBV2 to TRBJ1-6; TRBD1 agrees at 10 bases. Germline assignment: CDR1 SNHLY and CDR2 FYNNEI. The CDR3 is 15 residues long. The CDR3 loop reads CACSGSGTGVSPLHF. Here the CDR3 DNA reads TGTGCCTGCAGCGGCTCCGGGACAGGGGTATCACCCCTCCACTTT.

The chain combines TRBV12-3 or TRBV12-4 with TRBJ2-1, with 8 bases fitting TRBD2. V dropped 3 bases and J dropped 2; count of bases not matched to a gene: 3. CDR3 length equals 15 residues. The CDR3 spells CASSFSGSPYNEQFF. CDR3 DNA sequence: TGTGCCAGCAGTTTCAGCGGGAGCCCCTACAATGAGCAGTTCTTC.

The chain links TRBV20-1 to TRBJ2-3; 11 nucleotides line up with TRBD1. The CDR3 covers 14 residues. J was trimmed by 6 bases and V by 6 bases; bases with no gene match: 8. Germline-derived CDR1 and CDR2 are DFQATT and SNEGSKA (reference sequence). CDR3 region: CSAPGQGVMDTQYF. CDR3 in DNA: TGCAGTGCCCCGGGACAGGGGGTTATGGATACGCAGTATTTT.

Regarding this clonotype: A much larger clone sits a single nucleotide away, making a read error possible. This chain joins TRBV3-1 and TRBJ2-4; perhaps TRBD2 as D (5 bases). This CDR3 comprises 15 residues. V was clipped by 0 bases and J by 13 bases, with 19 bases between them. Per germline, CDR1 LGHDT and CDR2 YNNKEL (reference sequence). The CDR3 DNA sequence: TGTGCCAGCAGCCAAGATAGCCGGGAACACAATGAGCAGTACTTC. As protein: CASSQDSREHNEQYF.

V and J are TRBV5-6 and TRBJ2-7; 7 bases fit TRBD1. Germline V gene sequence: CDR1 SGHDT, CDR2 YYEEEE. V gave up 0 bases and J gave up 0 bases; unmatched junction bases: 6. This CDR3 comprises 16 residues. DNA of the CDR3: TGTGCCAGCAGCTTGGCCGGACAGGCAATCTCCTACGAGCAGTACTTC. Translated: CASSLAGQAISYEQYF.

This clonotype has only a few counts. The rearrangement uses TRBV20-1 and TRBJ2-7, with D unresolved. Germline CDR1 DFQATT, CDR2 SNEGSKA (reference sequence). Trimming shortened V by 2 bases and J by 0 bases, and 8 bases separated the two germline ends. The CDR3 totals 13 residues. For the CDR3, the DNA is TGCAGTGCTAGAATTATATACTCCTACGAGCAGTACTTC. Translating gives CSARIIYSYEQYF.